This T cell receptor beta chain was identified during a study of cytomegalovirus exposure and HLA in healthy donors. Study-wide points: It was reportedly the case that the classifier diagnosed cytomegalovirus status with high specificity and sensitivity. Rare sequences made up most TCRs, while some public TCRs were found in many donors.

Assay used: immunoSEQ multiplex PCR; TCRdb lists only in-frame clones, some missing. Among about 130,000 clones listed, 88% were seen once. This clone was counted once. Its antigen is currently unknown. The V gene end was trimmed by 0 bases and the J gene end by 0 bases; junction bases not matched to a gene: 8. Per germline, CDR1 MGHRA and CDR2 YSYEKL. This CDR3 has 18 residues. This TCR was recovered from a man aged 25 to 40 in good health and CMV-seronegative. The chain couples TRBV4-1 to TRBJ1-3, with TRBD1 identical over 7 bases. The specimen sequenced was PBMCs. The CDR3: CASSQDRGQFYSGNTIYF. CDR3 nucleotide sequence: TGCGCCAGCAGCCAAGATAGGGGGCAGTTTTACTCTGGAAACACCATATATTTT.